Sequencing of this T cell receptor (beta chain) was carried out in a study of blood T cell repertoires in COVID-19. Across the study: Acute-phase and convalescent COVID-19 samples originated in the United States, Italy and Spain. PBMCs, B-cell-depleted T cells, or T cells were the source of the cDNA or gDNA that made up the material.

Clones were read by immunoSEQ multiplex PCR, and TCRdb kept only the in-frame ones, dropping some. The sample lists 150,000 to 200,000 clones; 85% to 90% were seen once. This CDR3 has 15 residues. From germline, CDR1 is LGHDT and CDR2 YNNKEL (reference sequence). Unmatched junction bases numbered 7, after V lost 3 bases and J lost 6 bases. The sequenced sample was peripheral blood. The sequence was collected from a man aged 50 to 59 with active or convalescent COVID-19. The chain is built from TRBV3-1 (or the pseudogene TRBV3-2) and TRBJ2-3; 9 bases align to TRBD2. The CDR3 nucleotides are TGTGCCAGCAGCCATGGGACTAGCCTCTCCGATACGCAGTATTTT. The encoded protein is CASSHGTSLSDTQYF.